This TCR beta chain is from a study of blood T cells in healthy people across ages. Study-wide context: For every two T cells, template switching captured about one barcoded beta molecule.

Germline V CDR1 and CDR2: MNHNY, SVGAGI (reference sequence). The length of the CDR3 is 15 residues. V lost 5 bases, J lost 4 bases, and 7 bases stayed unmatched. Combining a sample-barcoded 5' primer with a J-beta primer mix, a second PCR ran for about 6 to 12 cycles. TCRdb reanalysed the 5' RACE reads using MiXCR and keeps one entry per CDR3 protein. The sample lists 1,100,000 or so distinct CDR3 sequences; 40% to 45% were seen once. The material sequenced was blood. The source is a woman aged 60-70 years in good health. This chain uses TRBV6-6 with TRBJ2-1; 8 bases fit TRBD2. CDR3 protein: CASSHPGLGYNEQFF. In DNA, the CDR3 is TGTGCCAGCAGTCACCCGGGACTAGGGTACAATGAGCAGTTCTTC.